Included here is one T cell receptor (beta chain) sequence, with context. Authors' data handling: Reference gene primer amplification gave estimated nucleated cell counts. Produced via immunoSEQ multiplex PCR; TCRdb's table is partial and in-frame only. V and J calls and clone size are copied from that table; D and trimming were computed from the DNA. The sample lists about 16,000 clones; roughly 88% were seen once. This record belongs to a study of blood T cell repertoires in COVID-19. For the study at large: Donors in the United States, Italy and Spain gave samples during acute or convalescent COVID-19. PBMCs, B-cell-depleted T cells, or T cells were the source of the cDNA or gDNA that made up the material.

V lost 6 bases, J lost 4 bases, and 7 bases stayed unmatched. CDR1 MDHEN and CDR2 SYDVKM come from the germline V gene. This CDR3 has 14 amino acids. The V call is TRBV28, the J call TRBJ2-3, with 7 bases fitting TRBD1. This sequence was found in a human donor in a cohort sampled during active COVID-19. The specimen sequenced was peripheral blood. The CDR3 is CASRNRGNADTQYF. CDR3 sequence (DNA): TGTGCCAGCAGAAACAGGGGAAACGCAGATACGCAGTATTTT.